The rows below give T cell receptor beta chains drawn from one sample of a study of blood T cell repertoires in COVID-19. TCRdb keeps only in-frame clones here, not all; method: immunoSEQ multiplex PCR. The sample has 75,000 to 95,000 clones, approximately 84% seen once. Sequencing was done on a sample of peripheral blood. The receptors stem from a man aged 60-69 years with acute or convalescent COVID-19. CDR3s include the opening cysteine and the closing phenylalanine or tryptophan. The order of the fields is D gene, clone size, V gene, J gene, CDR3 DNA, CDR3 protein. D genes are given only for firm matches. Size values are once, few and many counts, or a class for expanded clones, and some rows have none.

d_call: TRBD2
clone_size: NA
v_call: TRBV6-5
j_call: TRBJ2-1
cdr3_nt: TGTGCCAGCAGGCGACTAGCGTCCTACAATGAGCAGTTCTTC
cdr3_aa: CASRRLASYNEQFF

d_call: NA
clone_size: once
v_call: TRBV12-3/TRBV12-4
j_call: TRBJ2-7
cdr3_nt: TGTGCCAGCAGTTTTGTCGACCGGGGTGAGCAGTACTTC
cdr3_aa: CASSFVDRGEQYF

d_call: NA
clone_size: NA
v_call: TRBV19
j_call: TRBJ2-4
cdr3_nt: TGTGCCAGTAGTGGCGGGATGAACAAAAACATTCAGTACTTC
cdr3_aa: CASSGGMNKNIQYF

d_call: NA
clone_size: NA
v_call: TRBV18
j_call: TRBJ1-2
cdr3_nt: TGTGCCAGCTCACCCGCTCGGACAGAAGGAGGTGGCTACACCTTC
cdr3_aa: CASSPARTEGGGYTF

d_call: TRBD1
clone_size: NA
v_call: TRBV12-3/TRBV12-4
j_call: TRBJ1-1
cdr3_nt: TGTGCCAGCAGTCTTCACAGGGGCACTGAAGCTTTCTTT
cdr3_aa: CASSLHRGTEAFF

d_call: NA
clone_size: NA
v_call: TRBV19
j_call: TRBJ2-7
cdr3_nt: TGTGCCAGTAGTATTGGGGCAGGGGGGAGCGACGAGCAGTACTTC
cdr3_aa: CASSIGAGGSDEQYF

d_call: NA
clone_size: NA
v_call: TRBV6-2/TRBV6-3
j_call: TRBJ1-5
cdr3_nt: TGTGCCAGCAGTTACTCAGGGGCCAATCAGCCCCAGCATTTT
cdr3_aa: CASSYSGANQPQHF

d_call: TRBD1
clone_size: NA
v_call: TRBV11-2
j_call: TRBJ1-4
cdr3_nt: TGTGCCAGCAGCCCCCGGACGGGACAGGGAATAGAAAAACTGTTTTTT
cdr3_aa: CASSPRTGQGIEKLFF

d_call: NA
clone_size: NA
v_call: TRBV12-3/TRBV12-4
j_call: TRBJ1-3
cdr3_nt: TGTGCCAGCAGGACATCTGGAAACACCATATATTTT
cdr3_aa: CASRTSGNTIYF

d_call: NA
clone_size: NA
v_call: TRBV27
j_call: TRBJ1-2
cdr3_nt: TGTGCCAGCAGTCGGGACGGAGGGCTAGGCTACACCTTC
cdr3_aa: CASSRDGGLGYTF

d_call: NA
clone_size: NA
v_call: TRBV6-5
j_call: TRBJ2-1
cdr3_nt: TGTGCCAGCAAGGACTCTTACAATGAGCAGTTCTTC
cdr3_aa: CASKDSYNEQFF

d_call: NA
clone_size: NA
v_call: TRBV2
j_call: TRBJ1-5
cdr3_nt: TGTGCCAGCAGTGGTCAGGCCGCGGGAGAGCCCCAGCATTTT
cdr3_aa: CASSGQAAGEPQHF

d_call: NA
clone_size: NA
v_call: TRBV5-1
j_call: TRBJ2-7
cdr3_nt: TGCGCCAGCAGCTTGGATGCCAGGAACTACGAGCAGTACTTC
cdr3_aa: CASSLDARNYEQYF

d_call: TRBD2
clone_size: NA
v_call: TRBV3-1/TRBV3-2
j_call: TRBJ2-3
cdr3_nt: TGTGCCAGCAGCCCCCCCCGGGGGGCAGATACGCAGTATTTT
cdr3_aa: CASSPPRGADTQYF

d_call: TRBD1
clone_size: NA
v_call: TRBV6-2/TRBV6-3
j_call: TRBJ2-1
cdr3_nt: TGTGCCAGCAGTTACGTCTTTTATACAGGGGTGGTAGGGAATGAGCAGTTCTTC
cdr3_aa: CASSYVFYTGVVGNEQFF

d_call: NA
clone_size: NA
v_call: TRBV11-2
j_call: TRBJ1-1
cdr3_nt: TGTGCCAGCAGCTTATTCTCGGGGGTGGACACTGAAGCTTTCTTT
cdr3_aa: CASSLFSGVDTEAFF

d_call: NA
clone_size: NA
v_call: TRBV4-1
j_call: TRBJ1-2
cdr3_nt: TGCGCCAGCAGCCAAGGGCTTGGCGTCCAGACTCCTTATGGCTACACCTTC
cdr3_aa: CASSQGLGVQTPYGYTF

d_call: NA
clone_size: once
v_call: TRBV27
j_call: TRBJ1-1
cdr3_nt: TGTGCCAGCAGCGCCAGGGTCAACACTGAAGCTTTCTTT
cdr3_aa: CASSARVNTEAFF

d_call: TRBD1
clone_size: NA
v_call: TRBV9
j_call: TRBJ1-2
cdr3_nt: TGTGCCAGCAGCGACGGACAGGTCTATGGCTACACCTTC
cdr3_aa: CASSDGQVYGYTF

d_call: TRBD1
clone_size: NA
v_call: TRBV28
j_call: TRBJ2-7
cdr3_nt: TGTGCCAGCAGTACCACGGGACAGGGTTGGGAGGGGTTTTACGAGCAGTACTTC
cdr3_aa: CASSTTGQGWEGFYEQYF

d_call: NA
clone_size: NA
v_call: TRBV29-1
j_call: TRBJ1-2
cdr3_nt: TGCAGCGTTGGGGGGGATTATGGCTACACCTTC
cdr3_aa: CSVGGDYGYTF

d_call: NA
clone_size: NA
v_call: TRBV27
j_call: TRBJ1-6
cdr3_nt: TGTGCCAGCAGTTTATCTGGGCAGGGCCGTAATTCACCCCTCCACTTT
cdr3_aa: CASSLSGQGRNSPLHF

d_call: NA
clone_size: NA
v_call: TRBV7-9
j_call: TRBJ2-5
cdr3_nt: TGTGCCAGCAGCACCTACAGGGTCGAGACCCAGTACTTC
cdr3_aa: CASSTYRVETQYF

d_call: NA
clone_size: NA
v_call: TRBV5-1
j_call: TRBJ1-6
cdr3_nt: TGCGCCAGCAGCTCCCAAGGGGGTCGGGATTCACCCCTCCACTTT
cdr3_aa: CASSSQGGRDSPLHF

d_call: NA
clone_size: once
v_call: TRBV18
j_call: TRBJ1-1
cdr3_nt: TGTGCCAGCTCACCACGGGCAGCTCAGAACACTGAAGCTTTCTTT
cdr3_aa: CASSPRAAQNTEAFF

d_call: NA
clone_size: few
v_call: TRBV9
j_call: TRBJ1-1
cdr3_nt: TGTGCCAGCAGCCCTCGTTGGAACACTGAAGCTTTCTTT
cdr3_aa: CASSPRWNTEAFF

d_call: TRBD1
clone_size: NA
v_call: TRBV29-1
j_call: TRBJ2-7
cdr3_nt: TGCAGCGTTGTCCACGGGGACAGGGGTTGGGAGCAGTACTTC
cdr3_aa: CSVVHGDRGWEQYF